This is a list of T cell receptor beta chains from one sample in a study of T and B cells in COVID-19 patients. TCRdb re-derived calls from the multiplex PCR reads in MiXCR, one entry per CDR3 protein. The sample has around 30,000 distinct CDR3 sequences; about 33% are singletons. What was sequenced was blood. The origin of the receptors is a human donor who had recovered from COVID-19. Both conserved end residues are part of each CDR3. D genes are given only for firm matches. Size tells how often a clone was seen (once, few, many) or the class of an expanded clone, and some rows leave it out.

v_gene,d_gene,len,abundance,j_gene,CDR3aa,CDR3nt
TRBV5-1,.,14,few,TRBJ1-2,CASRRREEDYGYTF,TGCGCCAGCCGGCGCAGGGAAGAAGACTATGGCTACACCTTC
TRBV20-1,.,14,.,TRBJ2-7,CSARVPGTVYEQYF,TGCAGTGCTAGAGTGCCGGGGACGGTCTACGAGCAGTACTTC
TRBV27,TRBD1,15,few,TRBJ1-5,CASSPQGAINQPQHF,TGTGCCAGCAGTCCCCAGGGGGCAATCAATCAGCCCCAGCATTTT
TRBV12-3/TRBV12-4,.,14,few,TRBJ1-2,CASSFSEQNYGYTF,TGTGCCAGCAGTTTTTCTGAACAGAACTATGGCTACACCTTC
TRBV19,TRBD1,15,.,TRBJ1-5,CASSTRQGLSQPQHF,TGTGCCAGTAGTACGCGACAGGGTCTCAGTCAGCCCCAGCATTTT
TRBV6-1,TRBD1,13,few,TRBJ1-1,CASSMDRGTEAFF,TGTGCCAGCAGTATGGACAGGGGCACTGAAGCTTTCTTT
TRBV27,.,15,.,TRBJ2-3,CASSSPAIWWDTQYF,TGTGCCAGCAGTTCTCCGGCCATTTGGTGGGATACGCAGTATTTT
TRBV19,.,14,many,TRBJ2-5,CASSNNPFGETQYF,TGTGCCAGTAGCAATAACCCCTTCGGGGAGACCCAGTACTTC
TRBV29-1,TRBD2,16,.,TRBJ2-1,CSVRGGTSGYGDEQFF,TGCAGCGTCCGTGGGGGGACTAGCGGGTACGGCGATGAGCAGTTCTTC
TRBV7-6,.,12,.,TRBJ2-7,CASSPGPYEQYF,TGTGCCAGCAGCCCAGGGCCCTACGAGCAGTACTTC
TRBV6-5,.,13,medium-sized,TRBJ2-3,CASGTLGTDTQYF,TGTGCCAGCGGGACTCTAGGCACAGATACGCAGTATTTT
TRBV20-1,TRBD2,15,once,TRBJ2-1,CSAASSGRVQGEQFF,TGCAGTGCCGCCTCTAGCGGGAGGGTACAGGGTGAGCAGTTCTTC
TRBV29-1,TRBD2,14,many,TRBJ2-7,CSANSGSFPYEQYF,TGCAGCGCCAATAGCGGGAGTTTTCCCTACGAGCAGTACTTC
TRBV12-3/TRBV12-4,.,17,few,TRBJ1-5,CASSLGGLGTEIQPQHF,TGTGCCAGCAGTTTAGGTGGTTTGGGGACTGAAATTCAGCCCCAGCATTTT
TRBV7-9,TRBD2,16,few,TRBJ2-4,CASSSPSSGLAGGRYF,TGTGCCAGCAGCTCCCCCTCGTCGGGACTAGCGGGGGGTCGGTACTTC
TRBV27,.,13,.,TRBJ2-7,CASSLYPVSEQYF,TGTGCCAGCAGTTTATATCCAGTATCCGAGCAGTACTTC
TRBV5-5,TRBD2,18,few,TRBJ2-7,CASSPGLAGGTSSYEQYF,TGTGCCAGCAGCCCTGGACTAGCGGGGGGGACGAGCTCCTACGAGCAGTACTTC
TRBV10-3,TRBD1,14,.,TRBJ2-1,CAISLGRGRNEQFF,TGTGCCATCAGTTTAGGCAGGGGGCGAAATGAGCAGTTCTTC
TRBV19,TRBD1,12,medium-sized,TRBJ2-3,CASRRGQGTQYF,TGTGCCAGTAGACGCGGACAGGGGACGCAGTATTTT
TRBV29-1,.,11,medium-sized,TRBJ1-1,CSVERGGSAFF,TGCAGCGTTGAGCGTGGGGGGTCAGCTTTCTTT
TRBV20-1,TRBD2,14,few,TRBJ2-2,CSARGVAGHGELFF,TGCAGTGCTAGAGGGGTAGCGGGACACGGGGAGCTGTTTTTT
TRBV7-2,.,14,.,TRBJ1-3,CASSAGHSGNTIYF,TGTGCCAGCAGCGCGGGACATTCCGGAAACACCATATATTTT
TRBV6-5,TRBD1,16,.,TRBJ1-1,CASSYAPGTGGTEAFF,TGTGCCAGCAGTTATGCCCCCGGGACAGGGGGCACTGAAGCTTTCTTT
TRBV18,.,15,few,TRBJ2-5,CASSPSAGGRETQYF,TGTGCCAGCTCACCTTCAGCCGGGGGACGGGAGACCCAGTACTTC
TRBV5-6,.,13,few,TRBJ1-6,CASSQSYNSPLHF,TGTGCCAGCAGCCAAAGCTATAATTCACCCCTCCACTTT
TRBV7-6,TRBD1,13,.,TRBJ2-7,CASSPGQGREQYF,TGTGCCAGCAGCCCCGGACAGGGGAGAGAGCAGTACTTC
TRBV4-3,TRBD2,15,.,TRBJ2-2,CASSQGLAGSGELFF,TGCGCCAGCAGCCAAGGACTAGCGGGGAGCGGGGAGCTGTTTTTT
TRBV20-1,TRBD2,15,.,TRBJ2-3,CSARGTSGKTDTQYF,TGCAGTGCTAGAGGGACTAGCGGGAAAACAGATACGCAGTATTTT
TRBV11-1,.,15,.,TRBJ2-3,CASSFYGSGADTQYF,TGTGCCAGCAGCTTCTACGGGAGTGGGGCAGATACGCAGTATTTT
TRBV6-2/TRBV6-3,.,14,few,TRBJ2-7,CASREGPSFHEQYF,TGTGCCAGCAGGGAAGGACCCTCGTTCCACGAGCAGTACTTC
TRBV27,TRBD1,14,once,TRBJ1-5,CATGDRGLGQPQHF,TGTGCCACCGGGGACAGGGGGCTTGGTCAGCCCCAGCATTTT
TRBV27,TRBD2,15,once,TRBJ2-1,CASSLGTSVRNEQFF,TGTGCCAGCAGTTTAGGAACTAGCGTGAGGAATGAGCAGTTCTTC
TRBV5-5,.,13,few,TRBJ1-5,CASSGTSNQPQHF,TGTGCCAGCAGTGGGACAAGTAATCAGCCCCAGCATTTT
TRBV19,.,14,few,TRBJ2-7,CASSLLSGVYEQYF,TGTGCCAGTAGTCTACTATCAGGGGTCTACGAGCAGTACTTC
TRBV6-1,.,10,many,TRBJ1-2,CASRGSGYTF,TGTGCCAGCAGGGGTAGTGGCTACACCTTC
TRBV6-5,TRBD2,15,many,TRBJ2-1,CASTPPGLDDNEQFF,TGTGCCAGCACCCCCCCTGGACTAGACGACAATGAGCAGTTCTTC
TRBV5-4,.,14,.,TRBJ2-3,CASSLQGYTDTQYF,TGTGCCAGCAGCTTACAGGGATACACAGATACGCAGTATTTT
TRBV7-9,.,11,.,TRBJ1-4,CASSQGEKLFF,TGTGCCAGCAGTCAGGGTGAAAAACTGTTTTTT
TRBV19,.,13,many,TRBJ2-5,CASSIGVGETQYF,TGTGCCAGTAGTATAGGGGTTGGTGAGACCCAGTACTTC
TRBV20-1,TRBD1,13,.,TRBJ1-2,CSARNGQDYGYTF,TGCAGTGCTAGAAACGGACAGGACTATGGCTACACCTTC
TRBV19,.,17,.,TRBJ1-4,CASSIPPLRGANEKLFF,TGTGCCAGTAGTATCCCCCCACTCAGGGGAGCTAATGAAAAACTGTTTTTT
TRBV27,TRBD1,18,few,TRBJ2-6,CASSFRQGDISGANVLTF,TGTGCCAGCAGTTTCAGGCAGGGGGACATCTCTGGGGCCAACGTCCTGACTTTC
TRBV18,TRBD1,15,.,TRBJ1-1,CASSPQGTENTEAFF,TGTGCCAGCTCACCACAAGGGACAGAGAACACTGAAGCTTTCTTT
TRBV5-4,.,9,once,TRBJ1-5,CASSRVQHF,TGTGCCAGCAGCCGTGTACAGCATTTT
TRBV7-2,TRBD2,16,few,TRBJ2-1,CASRSLRTSFMNEQFF,TGTGCCAGCAGATCACTTCGGACTAGCTTTATGAATGAGCAGTTCTTC
TRBV7-2,.,12,.,TRBJ1-1,CASSLGPAGAFF,TGTGCCAGCAGCTTAGGCCCCGCTGGAGCTTTCTTT